Below are 17 T cell receptor beta chains sequenced from a single sample in a study of shared clonotypes between healthy human individuals. Method: immunoSEQ multiplex PCR; TCRdb's copy keeps in-frame clones and lacks some. The sample records about half a million clones, roughly 80% being singletons. Sequenced sample: PBMCs. The receptors shown here come from a woman in her 40s in good health. Some clones in this sample may be carry-over from other donors' samples.

This clone appeared a single time. The chain carries TRBV13 and TRBJ1-1; D unresolved. The V end lost 0 bases, the J end lost 1 base, and 6 bases lay between the germline ends. In germline, CDR1 is PRHDT, CDR2 FYEKMQ (reference sequence). This CDR3 contains 14 residues. CDR3 loop: CASSLGGRNTEAFF. In DNA, the CDR3 is TGTGCCAGCAGCTTAGGAGGCCGGAACACTGAAGCTTTCTTT.

The rearrangement links TRBV6-8 to TRBJ2-7; possibly TRBD2 for D (6 bases). The CDR3 is made up of 13 amino acids. Trimming took off 5 bases at V and 2 bases at J, with 10 bases between the two ends. Germline V gives CDR1 MNHGY, CDR2 SAAAGT. CDR3 protein: CASSPSEAYEQYF. The CDR3 DNA is TGTGCCAGCAGTCCTAGCGAGGCCTACGAGCAGTACTTC.

V and J are TRBV28 and TRBJ2-1, with TRBD2 identical over 7 bases. The ends lost 2 bases at V and 13 bases at J; junction bases unmatched: 5. CDR1 and CDR2 (germline): MDHEN, SYDVKM. The CDR3 runs 12 residues. The CDR3 region is CASSLAGVGQFF. The CDR3 DNA sequence: TGTGCCAGCAGTTTAGCGGGGGTGGGACAGTTCTTC. The full variable domain, rest sourced from reference TRBV28 and TRBJ2-1, is DVKVTQSSRYLVKRTGEKVFLECVQDMDHENMFWYRQDPGLGLRLIYFSYDVKMKEKGDIPEGYSVSREKKERFSLILESASTNQTSMYLCASSLAGVGQFFGPGTRLTVL.

In this sample, this clone turned up a few times. The rearrangement uses TRBV27 and TRBJ2-3; D is perhaps TRBD1 (5 bases). CDR1 MNHEY and CDR2 SMNVEV come from the germline V gene (reference sequence). This CDR3 is built from 12 residues. V gave up 6 bases and J gave up 1 base, with 5 bases separating them. DNA for the CDR3: TGTGCCAGCAGGACAGGCACAGATACGCAGTATTTT. This translates into CASRTGTDTQYF.

The table lists this clone with many counts. J is TRBJ2-3 and V is TRBV5-1; possibly TRBD1 for D (7 bases). The CDR3 totals 15 residues. Trimming pared 2 bases from V and 6 bases from J, leaving 16 bases between. Germline-derived CDR1 and CDR2 are SGHRS and YFSETQ. CDR3: CASSFAEGASDTQYF. In nucleotides, the CDR3 is TGCGCCAGCAGCTTCGCGGAGGGGGCATCGGATACGCAGTATTTT. Looking up the rest from reference TRBV5-1 and TRBJ2-3 gives the full variable domain: KAGVTQTPRYLIKTRGQQVTLSCSPISGHRSVSWYQQTPGQGLQFLFEYFSETQRNKGNFPGRFSGRQFSNSRSEMNVSTLELGDSALYLCASSFAEGASDTQYFGPGTRLTVL.

This clone was counted only a few times. The V call is TRBV6-4, the J call TRBJ1-1; D uncertain. Deletions cut 4 bases from V and 6 bases from J, with 18 bases between. The CDR3 spans 15 residues. CDR1 and CDR2 (germline): MRHNA, SNTAGT. The CDR3 loop reads CASSADSGPAAEAFF. The CDR3 bases are TGTGCCAGCAGTGCAGACTCGGGCCCGGCGGCTGAAGCTTTCTTT.

The chain links TRBV4-2 to TRBJ1-2, with D possibly matching TRBD1 (5 bases). Trimming stripped 4 bases from V and 7 bases from J, with 10 bases between. The CDR3 loop spans 12 amino acids. CDR1 is LGHNA, CDR2 YNFKEQ, per germline. The CDR3 reads CASSRQYGGYTF. The DNA for the CDR3 is TGTGCCAGCAGCCGACAGTACGGTGGCTACACCTTC.

The sample holds one count of this clone. The chain recombines TRBV7-3 with TRBJ2-3; 15 nucleotides match TRBD2. CDR3 length equals 19 residues. CDR1 and CDR2 from the germline V gene are SGHTA and FQGTGA. V lost 2 bases to trimming and J lost 0 bases; unmatched junction nucleotides: 6. CDR3 in DNA: TGTGCCAGCAGCTTATTTGCTGGGACTAGCGGGGGGAGCACAGATACGCAGTATTTT. Translated, it gives CASSLFAGTSGGSTDTQYF.

For this clone: This probably arose from a read error, given a far larger clone one base away. The identical CDR3 is also encoded by other nucleotide sequences in the sample. The J gene is TRBJ2-3, the V gene TRBV4-2; D perhaps matches TRBD2 (5 bases). CDR3 length equals 17 residues. Germline V CDR1 and CDR2: LGHNA, YNFKEQ. In DNA, the CDR3 is TGTGCCAGCAGCCAAGATCGGGCTGCATCTAGCACGGATACGCAGTATTTT. Translating it yields CASSQDRAASSTDTQYF.

The chain recombines TRBV9 with TRBJ2-2; 16 bases fit TRBD2. Per the germline V gene, CDR1 is SGDLS and CDR2 is YYNGEE. Germline trimming cut 6 bases from V and 4 bases from J; bases unmatched to any gene: 12. The CDR3 totals 19 residues. The CDR3 DNA reads as TGTGCCAGCACGGCGGGACTAGCGGGAGGGCCTTGGGGCACCGGGGAGCTGTTTTTT. It specifies CASTAGLAGGPWGTGELFF. The variable domain in full, completed from reference TRBV9 and TRBJ2-2, reads DSGVTQTPKHLITATGQRVTLRCSPRSGDLSVYWYQQSLDQGLQFLIQYYNGEERAKGNILERFSAQQFPDLHSELNLSSLELGDSALYFCASTAGLAGGPWGTGELFFGEGSRLTVL.

With regard to this clone: A far larger clone is one nucleotide away, so this likely arose from a read error. The sample has other DNA sequences that encode this CDR3 too. The V gene is TRBV30, the J gene TRBJ2-3, with D possibly being TRBD1 (6 bases). Germline V gives CDR1 GTSNPN, CDR2 SVGIG (reference sequence). The CDR3 spans 16 residues. V gave up 1 base and J gave up 1 base, with 15 bases separating them. The CDR3 DNA reads as TGTGCCTGGAGTGCATTAGGGGGAGTGGGCACAGATACGCAGTATTTT. Translated: CAWSALGGVGTDTQYF.

The genes are TRBV27 and TRBJ2-1; D is uncertain. Germline V gene sequence: CDR1 MNHEY, CDR2 SMNVEV (reference sequence). The V end lost 3 bases, the J end lost 4 bases, and 10 bases lay between the germline ends. The CDR3 totals 14 residues. CDR3 in DNA: TGTGCCAGCAGTTTCGGACGCGTGTACAATGAGCAGTTCTTC. It yields the protein CASSFGRVYNEQFF.

As regards this clone: The sample carries other DNA sequences with the same CDR3. The rearrangement joins TRBV18 to TRBJ2-5, with D unresolved. Germline CDR1 is KGHSH and CDR2 is LQKENI. The CDR3 spans 13 residues. Trimming removed 3 bases from V and 2 bases from J, with 7 bases in between. This CDR3 reads CASSPARQETQYF. CDR3 bases: TGTGCCAGCTCACCCGCGAGACAAGAGACCCAGTACTTC.

This sequence joins TRBV28 and TRBJ2-7; possibly TRBD1 for D (5 bases). In germline, CDR1 is MDHEN, CDR2 SYDVKM. The length of the CDR3 is 11 residues. Trimming pared 8 bases from V and 4 bases from J, leaving 9 bases between. The CDR3, as DNA: TGTGCCAGCCAACAGGTTTACGAGCAGTACTTC. Amino acid sequence: CASQQVYEQYF. Full variable domain (remainder filled in from reference TRBV28 and TRBJ2-7): DVKVTQSSRYLVKRTGEKVFLECVQDMDHENMFWYRQDPGLGLRLIYFSYDVKMKEKGDIPEGYSVSREKKERFSLILESASTNQTSMYLCASQQVYEQYFGPGTRLTVT.

This clone was counted between two and nine times. A far larger clone differs by one base, so this is likely a read error. Other nucleotide sequences from this sample produce the same CDR3. The CDR3 nucleotides are TGTGCCTCGTCGAGGCAGGGTCGGGGCTACACCTTC. Encoded protein: CASSRQGRGYTF. The V and J genes are TRBV10-3 and TRBJ1-2, with a possible D match to TRBD1 (5 bases). The CDR3 consists of 12 residues. V was trimmed by 11 bases and J by 8 bases, leaving 18 bases between them. Per germline, CDR1 ENHRY and CDR2 SYGVKD.

This clone was seen once. V gene TRBV6-1 combines with J gene TRBJ1-1; no clear D gene. CDR3 length equals 12 residues. V was shortened by 2 bases and J by 5 bases, with 6 bases between the two germline ends. The germline V gene has CDR1 MNHNS and CDR2 SASEGT. CDR3 sequence (DNA): TGTGCCAGCAGTGAAACGCGGACTGAAGCTTTCTTT. Amino acid sequence: CASSETRTEAFF.

This clone was recorded at least ten times. The chain combines TRBV7-3 with TRBJ2-6, with 11 positions matching TRBD2. With V trimmed by 2 bases and J by 3 bases, 9 bases remained unmatched. CDR1 and CDR2 (germline): SGHTA, FQGTGA. The CDR3 extends over 19 amino acids. CDR3 protein: CASSLQVAGGNLGANVLTF. Here the CDR3 DNA reads TGTGCCAGCAGCTTACAGGTAGCGGGAGGGAACCTTGGGGCCAACGTCCTGACTTTC.